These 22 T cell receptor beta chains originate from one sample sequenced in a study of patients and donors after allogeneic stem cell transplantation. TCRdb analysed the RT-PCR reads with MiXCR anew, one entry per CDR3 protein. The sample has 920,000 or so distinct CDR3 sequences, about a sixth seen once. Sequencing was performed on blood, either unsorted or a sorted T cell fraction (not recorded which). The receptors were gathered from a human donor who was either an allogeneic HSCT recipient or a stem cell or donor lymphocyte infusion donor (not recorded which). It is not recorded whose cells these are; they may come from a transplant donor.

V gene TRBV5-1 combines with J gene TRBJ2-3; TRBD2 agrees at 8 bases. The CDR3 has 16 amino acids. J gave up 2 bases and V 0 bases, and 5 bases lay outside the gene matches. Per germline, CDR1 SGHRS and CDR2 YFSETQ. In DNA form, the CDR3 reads TGCGCCAGCAGCTTGGGTGGCGGGGGGACCACAGATACGCAGTATTTT. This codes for CASSLGGGGTTDTQYF.

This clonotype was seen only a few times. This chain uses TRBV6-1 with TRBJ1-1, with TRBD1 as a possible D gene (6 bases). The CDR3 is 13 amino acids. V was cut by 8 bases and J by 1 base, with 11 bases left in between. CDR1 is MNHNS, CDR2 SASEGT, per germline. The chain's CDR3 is CASLRGRNTEAFF. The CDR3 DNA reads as TGTGCCAGCCTCAGGGGCCGGAACACTGAAGCTTTCTTT.

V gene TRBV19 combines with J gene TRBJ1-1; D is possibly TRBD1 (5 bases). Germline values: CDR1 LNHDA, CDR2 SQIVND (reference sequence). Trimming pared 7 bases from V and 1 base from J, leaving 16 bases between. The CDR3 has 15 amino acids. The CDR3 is CASTAGVQGNTEAFF. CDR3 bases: TGTGCCAGTACCGCAGGAGTTCAGGGGAACACTGAAGCTTTCTTT.

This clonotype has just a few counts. The CDR3 sequence is CASSSLRGGGTEAFF. CDR3 in DNA: TGTGCCAGCAGTTCCCTCAGGGGTGGGGGCACTGAAGCTTTCTTT. The chain is built from TRBV12-3 or TRBV12-4 and TRBJ1-1; possible D gene TRBD1, 6 bases. Trimming took off 4 bases at V and 4 bases at J, with 16 bases between the two ends. The CDR3 has 15 residues.

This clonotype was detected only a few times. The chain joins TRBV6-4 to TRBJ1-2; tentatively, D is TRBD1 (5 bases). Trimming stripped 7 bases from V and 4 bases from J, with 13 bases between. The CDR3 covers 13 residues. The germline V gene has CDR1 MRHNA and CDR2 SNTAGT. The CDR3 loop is CASTPGPSYGYTF. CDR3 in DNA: TGTGCCAGCACCCCGGGACCTAGCTATGGCTACACCTTC.

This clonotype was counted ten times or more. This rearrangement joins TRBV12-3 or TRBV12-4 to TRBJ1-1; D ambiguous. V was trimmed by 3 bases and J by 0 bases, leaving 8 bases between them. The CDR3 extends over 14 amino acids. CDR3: CASSFGDMNTEAFF. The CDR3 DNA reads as TGTGCCAGCAGTTTCGGGGATATGAACACTGAAGCTTTCTTT.

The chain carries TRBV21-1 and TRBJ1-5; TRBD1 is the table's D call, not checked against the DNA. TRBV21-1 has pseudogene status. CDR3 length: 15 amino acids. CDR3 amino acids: CASTGERVSNQPQHF. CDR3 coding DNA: TGTGCCAGCACGGGGGAGAGGGTTAGCAATCAGCCCCAGCATTTT.

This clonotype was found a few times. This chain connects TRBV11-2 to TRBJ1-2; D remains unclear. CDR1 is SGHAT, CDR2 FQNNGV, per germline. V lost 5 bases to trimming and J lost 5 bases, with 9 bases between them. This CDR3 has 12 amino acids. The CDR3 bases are TGTGCCAGCAGCCGCGGACGGTATGGCTACACCTTC. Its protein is CASSRGRYGYTF.

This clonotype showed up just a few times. CDR3 DNA: TGCGCCAGCAGCCGCCGGTCGAGTGGGAGGCAGTTCTTC. As protein: CASSRRSSGRQFF. The genes are TRBV4-3 and TRBJ2-1; D is possibly TRBD2 (5 bases). V dropped 4 bases and J dropped 12 bases, with 16 bases sitting between them. Germline assignment: CDR1 LGHNA and CDR2 YSLEER. This CDR3 is 13 amino acids long.

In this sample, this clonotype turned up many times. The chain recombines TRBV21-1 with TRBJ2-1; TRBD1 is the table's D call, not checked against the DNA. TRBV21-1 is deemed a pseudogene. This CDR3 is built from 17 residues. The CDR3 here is CASSKSHANTRLEEQFF. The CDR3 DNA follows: TGTGCCAGCAGCAAAAGTCACGCGAACACCCGGTTGGAGGAGCAGTTCTTC.

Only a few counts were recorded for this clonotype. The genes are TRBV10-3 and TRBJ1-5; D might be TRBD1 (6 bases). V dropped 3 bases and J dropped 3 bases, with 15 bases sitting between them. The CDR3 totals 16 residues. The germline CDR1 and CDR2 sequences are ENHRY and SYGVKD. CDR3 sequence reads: CAISDGGRVPNQPQHF. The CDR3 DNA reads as TGTGCCATCAGTGACGGGGGGCGCGTTCCCAATCAGCCCCAGCATTTT.

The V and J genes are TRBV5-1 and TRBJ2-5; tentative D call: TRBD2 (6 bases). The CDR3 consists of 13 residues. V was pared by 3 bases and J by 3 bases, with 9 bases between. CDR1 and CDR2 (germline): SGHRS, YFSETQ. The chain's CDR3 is CASSYGGEETQYF. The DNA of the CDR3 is TGCGCCAGCAGCTACGGAGGGGAAGAGACCCAGTACTTC.

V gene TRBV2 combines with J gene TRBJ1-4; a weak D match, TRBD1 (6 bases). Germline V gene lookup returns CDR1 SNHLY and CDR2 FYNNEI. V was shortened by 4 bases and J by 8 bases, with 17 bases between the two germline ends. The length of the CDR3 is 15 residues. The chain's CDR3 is CASSVRGTTFEKLFF. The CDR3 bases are TGTGCCAGCAGTGTAAGGGGGACAACCTTCGAAAAACTGTTTTTT.

For the CDR3, the DNA is TGCGCCAGCAGCTTGGGAATAGCGGGAAGCTCCTACAATGAGCAGTTCTTC. Its protein product is CASSLGIAGSSYNEQFF. V gene TRBV5-1 combines with J gene TRBJ2-1, with 8 bases aligning to TRBD2. This CDR3 is 17 amino acids long. Germline V gene data show CDR1 as SGHRS and CDR2 as YFSETQ. V lost 0 bases to trimming and J lost 0 bases; unmatched junction nucleotides: 5.

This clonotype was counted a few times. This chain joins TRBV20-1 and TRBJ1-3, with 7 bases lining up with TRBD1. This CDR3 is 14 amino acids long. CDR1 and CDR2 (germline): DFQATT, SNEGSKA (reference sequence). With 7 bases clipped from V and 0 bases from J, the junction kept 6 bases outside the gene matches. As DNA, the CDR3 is TGCAGTGTAAGAGACAGGGACTCTGGAAACACCATATATTTT. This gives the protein CSVRDRDSGNTIYF.

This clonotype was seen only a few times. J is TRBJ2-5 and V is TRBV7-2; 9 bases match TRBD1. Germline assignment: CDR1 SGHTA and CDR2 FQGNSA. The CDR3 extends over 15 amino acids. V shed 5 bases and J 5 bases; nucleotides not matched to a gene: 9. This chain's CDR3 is CASSVYRGRGETQYF. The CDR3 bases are TGTGCCAGCAGCGTATACAGGGGGCGAGGGGAGACCCAGTACTTC.

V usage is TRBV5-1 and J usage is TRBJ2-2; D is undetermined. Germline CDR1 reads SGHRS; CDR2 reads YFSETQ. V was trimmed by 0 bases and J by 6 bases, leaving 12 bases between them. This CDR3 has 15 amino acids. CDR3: CASSLGAERPGELFF. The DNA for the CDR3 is TGCGCCAGCAGCTTGGGGGCAGAAAGGCCCGGGGAGCTGTTTTTT.

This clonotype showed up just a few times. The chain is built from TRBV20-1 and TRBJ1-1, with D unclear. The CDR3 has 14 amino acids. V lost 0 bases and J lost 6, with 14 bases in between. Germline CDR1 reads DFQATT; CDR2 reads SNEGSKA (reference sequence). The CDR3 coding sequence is TGCAGTGCTAGAGACTTGGAGGGAACAGCTGAAGCTTTCTTT. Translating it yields CSARDLEGTAEAFF.

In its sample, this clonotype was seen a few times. DNA for the CDR3: TGCAGCGTTGCTTTAGGGAGCAATCAGCCCCAGCATTTT. Its translation: CSVALGSNQPQHF. This sequence joins TRBV29-1 and TRBJ1-5; no firm D call. Germline V gene data show CDR1 as SQVTM and CDR2 as ANQGSEA. The CDR3 spans 13 residues. V lost 4 bases, J lost 1 base, and 8 bases lay in between.

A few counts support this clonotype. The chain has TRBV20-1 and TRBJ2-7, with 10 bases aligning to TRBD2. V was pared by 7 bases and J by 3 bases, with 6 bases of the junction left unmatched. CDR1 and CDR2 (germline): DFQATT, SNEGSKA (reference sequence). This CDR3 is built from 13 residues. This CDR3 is CSVPGLANYEQYF. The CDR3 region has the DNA TGCAGTGTCCCGGGACTAGCGAACTACGAGCAGTACTTC.

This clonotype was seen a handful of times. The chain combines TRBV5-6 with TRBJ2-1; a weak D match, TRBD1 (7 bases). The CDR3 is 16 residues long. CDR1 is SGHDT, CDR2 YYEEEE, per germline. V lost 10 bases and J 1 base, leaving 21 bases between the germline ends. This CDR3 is CAGSKQQGRSYNEQFF. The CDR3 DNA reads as TGTGCCGGCTCAAAACAACAGGGGAGGTCCTACAATGAGCAGTTCTTC.

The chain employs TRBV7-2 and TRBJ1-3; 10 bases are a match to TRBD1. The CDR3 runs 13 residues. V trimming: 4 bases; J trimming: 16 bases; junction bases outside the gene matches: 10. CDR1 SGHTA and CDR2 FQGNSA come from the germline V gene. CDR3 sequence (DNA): TGTGCCAGCAGCTCGGGACAGGGGTCAAGGTGGTATTTT. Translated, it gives CASSSGQGSRWYF.